This entry features one T cell receptor beta chain sequence. Its antigen is not known. A read error may be the cause here, since a much bigger clone is one base away. Individuals with ophthalmopathy presented a Clinical Activity Score of at least 3, a NOSPECS grade of at least 4 and a duration under 3 months. This CDR3 contains 19 residues. Per germline, CDR1 SGHKS and CDR2 YYEKEE (reference sequence). There were TCR beta CDR3 regions amplified from RNA transcripts. In the first-round RT-PCR of the TCR CDR3, the HTBI primer set was used. TCRdb reprocessed the multiplex PCR reads via MiXCR and lists one record per CDR3 protein. The table records 500,000 to 550,000 distinct CDR3 sequences, 20% of them present only once. The entry originates in a study of T cells in Graves' hyperthyroidism and ophthalmopathy. Findings and caveats of the study: Ophthalmopathy was predicted by the model a median of 6.5 months ahead of onset. Clonotypes that were expanded in thyroid above 0.001 mostly appeared in blood too.

The sequencing sample was made of blood. The sequence was collected from a man aged 40-50 years with Graves' ophthalmopathy. V gene TRBV5-5 combines with J gene TRBJ2-1, with TRBD2 matching 12 bases. The CDR3 loop is CASSSLATTSGRSYNEQFF. Written as DNA, the CDR3 is TGCGCCAGCAGCTCTCTTGCGACGACTAGCGGGAGATCCTACAATGAGCAGTTCTTC.